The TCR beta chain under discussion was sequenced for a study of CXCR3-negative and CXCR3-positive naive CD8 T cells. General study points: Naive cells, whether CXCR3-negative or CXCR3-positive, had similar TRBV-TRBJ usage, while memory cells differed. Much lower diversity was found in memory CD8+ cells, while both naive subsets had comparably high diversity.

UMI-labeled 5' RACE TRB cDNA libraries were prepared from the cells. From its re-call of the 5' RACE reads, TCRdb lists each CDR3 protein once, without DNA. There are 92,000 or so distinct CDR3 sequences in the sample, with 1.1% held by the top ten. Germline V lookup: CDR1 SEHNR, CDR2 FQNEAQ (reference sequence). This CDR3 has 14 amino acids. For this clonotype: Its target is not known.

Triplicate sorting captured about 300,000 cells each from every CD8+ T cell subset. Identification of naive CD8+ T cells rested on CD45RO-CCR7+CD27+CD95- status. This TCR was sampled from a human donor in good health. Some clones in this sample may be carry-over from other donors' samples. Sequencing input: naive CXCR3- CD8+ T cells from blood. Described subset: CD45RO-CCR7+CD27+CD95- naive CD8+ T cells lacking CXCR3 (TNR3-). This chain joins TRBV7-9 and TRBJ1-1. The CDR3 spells CASNRLDEGTEAFF.